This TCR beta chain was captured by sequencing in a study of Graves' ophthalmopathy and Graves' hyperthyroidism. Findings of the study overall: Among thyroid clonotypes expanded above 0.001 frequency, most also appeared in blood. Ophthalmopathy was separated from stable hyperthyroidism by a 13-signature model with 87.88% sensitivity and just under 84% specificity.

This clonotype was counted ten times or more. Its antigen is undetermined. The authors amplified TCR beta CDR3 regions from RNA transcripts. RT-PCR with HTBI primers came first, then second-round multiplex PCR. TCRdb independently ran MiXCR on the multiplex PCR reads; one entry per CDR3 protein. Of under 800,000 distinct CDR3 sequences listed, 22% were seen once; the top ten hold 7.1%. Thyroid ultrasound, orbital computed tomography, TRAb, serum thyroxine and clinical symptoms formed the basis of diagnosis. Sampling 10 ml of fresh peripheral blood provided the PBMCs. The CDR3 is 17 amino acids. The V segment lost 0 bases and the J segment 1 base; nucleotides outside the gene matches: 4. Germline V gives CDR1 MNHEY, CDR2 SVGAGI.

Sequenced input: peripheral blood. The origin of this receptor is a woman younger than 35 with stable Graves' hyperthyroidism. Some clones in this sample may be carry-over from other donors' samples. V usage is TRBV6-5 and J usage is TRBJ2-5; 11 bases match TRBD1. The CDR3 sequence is CASSYSWTGGTQETQYF. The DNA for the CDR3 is TGTGCCAGCAGTTACTCATGGACAGGGGGCACCCAAGAGACCCAGTACTTC.